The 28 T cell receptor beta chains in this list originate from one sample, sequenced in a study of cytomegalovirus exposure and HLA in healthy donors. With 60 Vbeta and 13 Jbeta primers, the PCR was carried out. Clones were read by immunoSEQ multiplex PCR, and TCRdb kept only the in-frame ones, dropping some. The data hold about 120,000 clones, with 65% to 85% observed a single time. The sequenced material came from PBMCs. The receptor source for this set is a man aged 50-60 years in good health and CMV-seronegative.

CDR3 bases: TGCGCCAGCAGCCGATCGACAGGGTCTGGGGCCAACGTCCTGACTTTC. Amino acids: CASSRSTGSGANVLTF. This chain connects TRBV5-1 to TRBJ2-6; the match to TRBD1 covers 7 bases. There are 16 residues in the CDR3. J lost 1 base, V lost 4 bases, and 5 bases had no gene match. Germline V gives CDR1 SGHRS, CDR2 YFSETQ. The full variable domain, rest sourced from reference TRBV5-1 and TRBJ2-6, is KAGVTQTPRYLIKTRGQQVTLSCSPISGHRSVSWYQQTPGQGLQFLFEYFSETQRNKGNFPGRFSGRQFSNSRSEMNVSTLELGDSALYLCASSRSTGSGANVLTFGAGSRLTVL.

The DNA of the CDR3 is TGCAGCGTTAGAGGGACTTCCACTAGCTCCTACAATGAGCAGTTCTTC. Translation gives CSVRGTSTSSYNEQFF. The chain carries TRBV29-1 and TRBJ2-1; D possibly corresponds to TRBD2 (6 bases). Germline CDR1 and CDR2: SQVTM and ANQGSEA. This CDR3 region has 16 residues. Trimming pared 5 bases from V and 0 bases from J, leaving 17 bases between.

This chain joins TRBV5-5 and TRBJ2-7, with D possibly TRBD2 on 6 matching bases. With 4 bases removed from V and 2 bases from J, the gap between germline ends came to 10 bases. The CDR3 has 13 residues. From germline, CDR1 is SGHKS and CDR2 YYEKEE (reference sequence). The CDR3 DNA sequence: TGTGCCAGCAGCCCGGACTACCCCTACGAGCAGTACTTC. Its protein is CASSPDYPYEQYF.

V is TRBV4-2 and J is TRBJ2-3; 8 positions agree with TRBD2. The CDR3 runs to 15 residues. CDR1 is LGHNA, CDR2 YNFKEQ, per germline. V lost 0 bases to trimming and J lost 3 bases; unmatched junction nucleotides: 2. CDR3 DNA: TGTGCCAGCAGCCAAGAACTAGCGGATACAGATACGCAGTATTTT. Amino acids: CASSQELADTDTQYF.

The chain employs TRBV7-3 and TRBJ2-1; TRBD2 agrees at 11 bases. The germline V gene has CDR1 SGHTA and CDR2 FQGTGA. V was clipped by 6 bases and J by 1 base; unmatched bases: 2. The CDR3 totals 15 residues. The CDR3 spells CASSSSGGSYNEQFF. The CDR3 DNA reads TGTGCCAGCAGTTCTAGCGGGGGGTCCTACAATGAGCAGTTCTTC.

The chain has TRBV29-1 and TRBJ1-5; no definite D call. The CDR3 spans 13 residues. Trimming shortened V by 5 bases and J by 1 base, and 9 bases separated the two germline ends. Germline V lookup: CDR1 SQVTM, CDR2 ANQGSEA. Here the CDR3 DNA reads TGCAGCGTTTCCTGGGAGAGCAATCAGCCCCAGCATTTT. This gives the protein CSVSWESNQPQHF.

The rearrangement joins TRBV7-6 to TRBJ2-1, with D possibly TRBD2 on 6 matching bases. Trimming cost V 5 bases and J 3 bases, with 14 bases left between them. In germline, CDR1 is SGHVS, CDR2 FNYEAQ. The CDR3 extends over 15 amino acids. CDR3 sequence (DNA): TGTGCCAGCAGCAGTATTAGCGGCAACTACAATGAGCAGTTCTTC. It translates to CASSSISGNYNEQFF.

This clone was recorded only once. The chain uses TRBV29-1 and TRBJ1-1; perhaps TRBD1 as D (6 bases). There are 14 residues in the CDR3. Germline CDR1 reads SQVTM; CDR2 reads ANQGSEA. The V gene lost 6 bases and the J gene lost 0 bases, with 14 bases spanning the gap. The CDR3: CSVARTGMNTEAFF. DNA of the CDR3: TGCAGCGTAGCCAGAACAGGGATGAACACTGAAGCTTTCTTT.

The CDR3 loop reads CASSLRLEPGNEQFF. The CDR3 DNA reads TGCGCCAGCAGCTTGAGGCTAGAGCCCGGCAATGAGCAGTTCTTC. V usage is TRBV5-1 and J usage is TRBJ2-1; D is unresolved. Trimming took 1 base from V and 6 from J, leaving 14 bases between them. The CDR3 has 15 amino acids. CDR1 is SGHRS and CDR2 is YFSETQ in the germline V gene.

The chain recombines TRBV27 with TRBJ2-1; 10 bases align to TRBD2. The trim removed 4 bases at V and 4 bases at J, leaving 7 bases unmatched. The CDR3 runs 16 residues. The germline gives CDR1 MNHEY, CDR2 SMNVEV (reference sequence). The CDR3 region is CASSSETSGPYNEQFF. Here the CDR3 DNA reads TGTGCCAGCAGTTCCGAGACTAGCGGGCCATACAATGAGCAGTTCTTC.

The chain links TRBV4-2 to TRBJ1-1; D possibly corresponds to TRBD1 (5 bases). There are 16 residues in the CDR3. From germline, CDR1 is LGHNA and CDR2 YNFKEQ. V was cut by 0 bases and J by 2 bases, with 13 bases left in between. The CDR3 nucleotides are TGTGCCAGCAGCCAAGATTGGTCAGGGTATAACACTGAAGCTTTCTTT. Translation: CASSQDWSGYNTEAFF.

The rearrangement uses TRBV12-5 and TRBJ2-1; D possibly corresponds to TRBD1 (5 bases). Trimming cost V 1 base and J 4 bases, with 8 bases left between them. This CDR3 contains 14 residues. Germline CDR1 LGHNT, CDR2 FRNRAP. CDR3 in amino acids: CASGLGTGYNEQFF. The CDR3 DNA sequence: TGTGCTAGTGGTTTGGGTACAGGATACAATGAGCAGTTCTTC.

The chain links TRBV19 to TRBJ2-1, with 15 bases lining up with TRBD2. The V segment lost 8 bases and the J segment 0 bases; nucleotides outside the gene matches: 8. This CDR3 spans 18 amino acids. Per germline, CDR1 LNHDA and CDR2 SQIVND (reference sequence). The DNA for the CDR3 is TGTGCCAGTGCCGGGACTAGCGGGAGGCACCTCTCCTACAATGAGCAGTTCTTC. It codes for CASAGTSGRHLSYNEQFF.

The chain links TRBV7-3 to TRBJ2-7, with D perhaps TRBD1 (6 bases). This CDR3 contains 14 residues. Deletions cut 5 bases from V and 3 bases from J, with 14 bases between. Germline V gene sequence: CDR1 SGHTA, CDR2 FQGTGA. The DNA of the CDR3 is TGTGCCAGCAGCACTGACAGGTATCACTACGAGCAGTACTTC. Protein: CASSTDRYHYEQYF.

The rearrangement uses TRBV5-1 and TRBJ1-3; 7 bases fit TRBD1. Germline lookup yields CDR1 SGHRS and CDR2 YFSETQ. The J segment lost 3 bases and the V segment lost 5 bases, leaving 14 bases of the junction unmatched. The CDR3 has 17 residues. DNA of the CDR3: TGCGCCAGCAGTCCAAATCGGGACAGAGATTTTGGAAACACCATATATTTT. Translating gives CASSPNRDRDFGNTIYF.

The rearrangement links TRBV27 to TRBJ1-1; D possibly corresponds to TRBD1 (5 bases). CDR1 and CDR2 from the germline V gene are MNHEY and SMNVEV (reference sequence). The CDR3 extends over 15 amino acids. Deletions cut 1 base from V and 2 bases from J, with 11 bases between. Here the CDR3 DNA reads TGTGCCAGCAGTTTATGGGCAGGGAAAAACACTGAAGCTTTCTTT. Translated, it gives CASSLWAGKNTEAFF.

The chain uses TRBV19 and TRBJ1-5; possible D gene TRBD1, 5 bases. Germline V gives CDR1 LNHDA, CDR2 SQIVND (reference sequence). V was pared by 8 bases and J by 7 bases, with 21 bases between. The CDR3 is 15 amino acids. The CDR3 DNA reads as TGTGCCAGTCAGACCCACGGAGGGGTCGGCCAGCCCCAGCATTTT. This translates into CASQTHGGVGQPQHF.

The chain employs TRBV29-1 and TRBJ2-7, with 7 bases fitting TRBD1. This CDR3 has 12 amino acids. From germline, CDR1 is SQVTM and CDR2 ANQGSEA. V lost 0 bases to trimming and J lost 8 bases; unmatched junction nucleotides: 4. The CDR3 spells CSVEDRQGKQYF. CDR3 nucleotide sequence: TGCAGCGTTGAAGATCGACAGGGTAAGCAGTACTTC.

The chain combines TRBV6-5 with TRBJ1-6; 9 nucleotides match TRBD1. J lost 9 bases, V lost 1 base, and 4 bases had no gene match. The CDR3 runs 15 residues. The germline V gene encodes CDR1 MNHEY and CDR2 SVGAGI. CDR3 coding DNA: TGTGCCAGCAGTTACTTGGGACAGGGCAGTTCACCCCTCCACTTT. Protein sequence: CASSYLGQGSSPLHF.

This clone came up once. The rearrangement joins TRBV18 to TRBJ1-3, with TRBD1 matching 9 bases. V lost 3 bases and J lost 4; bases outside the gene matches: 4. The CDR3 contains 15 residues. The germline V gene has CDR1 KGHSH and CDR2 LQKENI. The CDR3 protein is CASSPWDRVGNTIYF. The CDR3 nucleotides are TGTGCCAGCTCACCTTGGGACAGGGTCGGAAACACCATATATTTT. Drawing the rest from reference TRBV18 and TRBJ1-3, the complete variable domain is NAGVMQNPRHLVRRRGQEARLRCSPMKGHSHVYWYRQLPEEGLKFMVYLQKENIIDESGMPKERFSAEFPKEGPSILRIQQVVRGDSAAYFCASSPWDRVGNTIYFGEGSWLTVV.

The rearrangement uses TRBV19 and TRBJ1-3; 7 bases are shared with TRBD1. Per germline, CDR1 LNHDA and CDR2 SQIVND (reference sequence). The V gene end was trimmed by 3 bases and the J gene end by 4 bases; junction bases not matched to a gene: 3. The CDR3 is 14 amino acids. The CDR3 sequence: CASSMGQPGNTIYF. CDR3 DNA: TGTGCCAGTAGTATGGGACAGCCGGGAAACACCATATATTTT.

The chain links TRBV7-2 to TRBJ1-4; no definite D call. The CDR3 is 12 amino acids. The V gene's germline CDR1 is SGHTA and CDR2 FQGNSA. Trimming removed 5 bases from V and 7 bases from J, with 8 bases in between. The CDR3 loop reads CASSRSGEKLFF. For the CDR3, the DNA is TGTGCCAGCAGCCGTTCCGGTGAAAAACTGTTTTTT.

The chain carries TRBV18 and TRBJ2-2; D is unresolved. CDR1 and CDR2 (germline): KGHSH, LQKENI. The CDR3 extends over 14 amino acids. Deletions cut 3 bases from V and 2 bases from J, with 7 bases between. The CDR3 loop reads CASSPEINTGELFF. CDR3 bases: TGTGCCAGCTCACCGGAGATTAACACCGGGGAGCTGTTTTTT.

The CDR3 DNA sequence: TGTGCCAGCACGAGGACAGGAGTCTACGAGCAGTACTTC. As protein: CASTRTGVYEQYF. The V and J genes are TRBV28 and TRBJ2-7; 7 positions match TRBD1. The length of the CDR3 is 13 residues. The V segment lost 7 bases and the J segment 3 bases; nucleotides outside the gene matches: 6. Germline V gives CDR1 MDHEN, CDR2 SYDVKM.

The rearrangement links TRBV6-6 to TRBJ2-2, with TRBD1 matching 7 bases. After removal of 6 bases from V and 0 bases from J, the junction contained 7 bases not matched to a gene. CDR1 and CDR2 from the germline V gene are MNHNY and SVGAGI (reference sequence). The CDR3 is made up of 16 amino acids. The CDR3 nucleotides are TGTGCCAGCAGATACAGGGGAATCTCGAACACCGGGGAGCTGTTTTTT. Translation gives CASRYRGISNTGELFF.

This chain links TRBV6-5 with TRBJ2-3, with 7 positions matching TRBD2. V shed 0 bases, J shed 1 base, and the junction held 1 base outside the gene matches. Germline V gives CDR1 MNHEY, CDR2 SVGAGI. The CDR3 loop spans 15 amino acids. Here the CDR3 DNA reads TGTGCCAGCAGTTACTCGGGGGGGGGCACAGATACGCAGTATTTT. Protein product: CASSYSGGGTDTQYF.

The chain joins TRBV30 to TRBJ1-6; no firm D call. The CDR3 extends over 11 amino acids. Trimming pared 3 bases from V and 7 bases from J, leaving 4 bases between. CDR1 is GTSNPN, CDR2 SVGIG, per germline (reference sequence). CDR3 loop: CAWSSNSPLHF. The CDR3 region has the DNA TGTGCCTGGAGCTCCAATTCACCCCTCCACTTT.

Here the CDR3 DNA reads TGTGCCAGCAGTTTACTAGTCAGTGGGCAAGAGACCCAGTACTTC. It yields the protein CASSLLVSGQETQYF. V usage is TRBV28 and J usage is TRBJ2-5, with D unclear. V gave up 2 bases and J gave up 2 bases, with 12 bases separating them. Germline V CDR1 and CDR2: MDHEN, SYDVKM. CDR3 length: 15 residues.